The present T cell receptor (beta chain) was sequenced within a study of human T cells and chemical hapten exposure. As for the study in general: The study lasted around 24 weeks, and patients were dosed weekly with diphenylcyclopropenone on the scalp throughout.

The time point was: pre-sensitization, week 0. Treatment noted: therapeutic diphenylcyclopropenone sensitization with weekly scalp DPC. As processed by the authors: Individual samples carried between roughly 23,224 and 700,000 TCRs, with 80,000 to 100,000 as the median. TCRdb redid the calling of the RACE reads with MiXCR, one entry per CDR3 protein. The authors' filters were not applied to this entry. The sample shows 300,000 to 450,000 distinct CDR3 sequences, less than 6.5% of them seen only once. This specimen was whole blood, taken in connection with sensitization to the hapten diphenylcyclopropenone (DPC). This receptor was taken from a woman aged 50 to 65 with alopecia areata. Some clones in this sample may be carry-over from other donors' samples.

CDR3 DNA: TGCAGTGCTAGAGATCCGGGGGAGTGGGGCACTGAAGCTTTCTTT. Translation: CSARDPGEWGTEAFF. The V gene is TRBV20-1, the J gene TRBJ1-1, with D perhaps matching TRBD1 (5 bases). V lost 0 bases and J 4 bases, leaving 15 bases between the germline ends. The CDR3 covers 15 residues. Germline V gives CDR1 DFQATT, CDR2 SNEGSKA (reference sequence).